The entry below describes one T cell receptor beta chain. Nashville, Tennessee was home to all donors, each a Caucasian adult. This entry is derived from a study of shared clonotypes between healthy human individuals. The assay was immunoSEQ multiplex PCR, and TCRdb's table has in-frame clones only and misses some. The sample includes a few hundred thousand clones, 79% seen only once; the top ten take about an eighth. The CDR3 is 13 amino acids. V was clipped by 0 bases and J by 7 bases; unmatched bases: 2. Germline CDR1 SGHTA, CDR2 FQGTGA. The rearrangement joins TRBV7-3 to TRBJ1-2, with TRBD1 matching 7 bases. The specimen sequenced was PBMCs. The clonotype was recovered from a woman aged 40 to 50 in good health. Some clones in this sample may be carry-over from other donors' samples. CDR3 sequence: CASSLTEGAGYTF. DNA for the CDR3: TGTGCCAGCAGCTTAACTGAGGGGGCTGGCTACACCTTC.